The 18 T cell receptor beta chains below come from one sample, sequenced in a study of blood T cell repertoires in COVID-19. Measured with immunoSEQ multiplex PCR; TCRdb has only the in-frame clones, and not every one. The sample yields some 270,000 clones, nearly 90% seen once. Sequenced input: peripheral blood. Every receptor here comes from a woman aged 40-49 years who had recovered from COVID-19.

This clone is a singleton in its sample. The chain joins TRBV27 to TRBJ2-3; TRBD2 is a possible D gene (5 bases). The CDR3 extends over 12 amino acids. V was clipped by 6 bases and J by 10 bases, with 14 bases between them. Germline CDR1 reads MNHEY; CDR2 reads SMNVEV (reference sequence). The CDR3 region is CASSPLAVAQYF. The CDR3 DNA reads as TGTGCCAGCAGCCCTCTAGCAGTGGCGCAGTATTTT.

The chain has TRBV9 and TRBJ2-7, with 11 bases aligning to TRBD1. CDR1 and CDR2 (germline): SGDLS, YYNGEE. The CDR3 sequence is 15 residues long. V lost 4 bases and J lost 6; bases outside the gene matches: 9. In nucleotides, the CDR3 is TGTGCCAGCAGCTTATCCTCCGGGACAGGGGGCGAGCAGTACTTC. It yields the protein CASSLSSGTGGEQYF.

The chain recombines TRBV19 with TRBJ2-1; 9 bases fit TRBD2. The J segment lost 3 bases and the V segment lost 3 bases, leaving 18 bases of the junction unmatched. CDR1 and CDR2 from the germline V gene are LNHDA and SQIVND (reference sequence). The CDR3 runs to 20 residues. The CDR3 coding sequence is TGTGCCAGTAGTATTCCACTCGGTAGCGGGGGAAGACAGGGCTACAATGAGCAGTTCTTC. Its protein is CASSIPLGSGGRQGYNEQFF.

The genes are TRBV10-3 and TRBJ2-3; D may be TRBD2 (6 bases). The CDR3 contains 13 residues. The germline CDR1 and CDR2 sequences are ENHRY and SYGVKD. V was pared by 3 bases and J by 8 bases, with 12 bases between. The CDR3 region is CAISDGTPPTQYF. In DNA, the CDR3 is TGTGCCATCAGTGACGGGACTCCTCCTACGCAGTATTTT.

The chain is built from TRBV4-1 and TRBJ2-1, with D maybe TRBD2 (5 bases). Germline lookup yields CDR1 MGHRA and CDR2 YSYEKL. V dropped 1 base and J dropped 9 bases, with 13 bases sitting between them. The CDR3 loop spans 14 amino acids. CDR3 sequence (DNA): TGCGCCAGCAGCCAAGCGGGCGGGCTCTCTGAGCAGTTCTTC. Translating it yields CASSQAGGLSEQFF.

The chain joins TRBV9 to TRBJ2-5; 11 bases line up with TRBD1. Germline values: CDR1 SGDLS, CDR2 YYNGEE. The V gene end was trimmed by 3 bases and the J gene end by 2 bases; junction bases not matched to a gene: 6. The CDR3 has 16 residues. CDR3 region: CASSGGGQGAQETQYF. The CDR3 DNA is TGTGCCAGCAGCGGAGGAGGACAGGGGGCACAAGAGACCCAGTACTTC.

The chain has TRBV6-5 and TRBJ1-4, with D unresolved. The length of the CDR3 is 13 residues. Trimming took off 5 bases at V and 7 bases at J, with 11 bases between the two ends. The germline CDR1 and CDR2 sequences are MNHEY and SVGAGI. CDR3 in amino acids: CASSMAGFEKLFF. CDR3 nucleotide sequence: TGTGCCAGCAGTATGGCAGGCTTTGAAAAACTGTTTTTT.

J is TRBJ2-3 and V is TRBV5-1; TRBD2 agrees at 9 bases. This CDR3 is built from 16 residues. V lost 6 bases to trimming and J lost 2 bases; unmatched junction nucleotides: 10. Germline V CDR1 and CDR2: SGHRS, YFSETQ. The chain's CDR3 is CASKAIAGDPTDTQYF. Written as DNA, the CDR3 is TGCGCCAGCAAGGCGATAGCGGGAGACCCCACAGATACGCAGTATTTT.

The chain couples TRBV14 to TRBJ2-7; 7 nucleotides align to TRBD2. The V gene's germline CDR1 is SGHDN and CDR2 FVKESK. V lost 2 bases to trimming and J lost 6 bases; unmatched junction nucleotides: 10. CDR3 length: 15 residues. Written as DNA, the CDR3 is TGTGCCAGCAGCCAAAGGGCGGGAGCGGCGGGCGAGCAGTACTTC. This gives the protein CASSQRAGAAGEQYF.

The rearrangement joins TRBV7-6 to TRBJ2-5, with 12 bases that match TRBD2. From germline, CDR1 is SGHVS and CDR2 FNYEAQ. After removal of 4 bases from V and 5 bases from J, the junction contained 11 bases not matched to a gene. CDR3 length: 17 amino acids. The chain's CDR3 is CASSSAGTSGFGETQYF. The CDR3, as DNA: TGTGCCAGCAGCTCTGCCGGGACTAGCGGGTTCGGGGAGACCCAGTACTTC.

The chain employs TRBV2 and TRBJ2-1; tentative D call: TRBD2 (5 bases). In germline, CDR1 is SNHLY, CDR2 FYNNEI. V gave up 7 bases and J gave up 8 bases, with 12 bases separating them. The CDR3 loop spans 12 amino acids. The CDR3 loop reads CASIGSVDEQFF. Here the CDR3 DNA reads TGTGCCAGCATCGGTAGCGTCGATGAGCAGTTCTTC.

The chain uses TRBV6-5 and TRBJ2-7, with D possibly TRBD1 on 5 matching bases. Germline lookup yields CDR1 MNHEY and CDR2 SVGAGI. This CDR3 is built from 15 residues. Trimming left V 6 bases short and J 2 bases short, with 17 bases between. CDR3 bases: TGTGCCAGCAGCCCCCAAGCTGTAGGGGCCTACGAGCAGTACTTC. Translated: CASSPQAVGAYEQYF.

This clone appeared once. The chain carries TRBV30 and TRBJ1-5; D uncertain. This CDR3 comprises 13 residues. CDR1 is GTSNPN, CDR2 SVGIG, per germline (reference sequence). Deletions cut 0 bases from V and 5 bases from J, with 8 bases between. This CDR3 is CAWSVGVDQPQHF. CDR3 DNA: TGTGCCTGGAGTGTAGGAGTCGATCAGCCCCAGCATTTT.

The chain is built from TRBV18 and TRBJ1-1; 7 nucleotides match TRBD1. CDR1 KGHSH and CDR2 LQKENI come from the germline V gene. The CDR3 sequence is 16 residues long. Trimming at V came to 4 bases and at J to 0 bases, leaving 8 bases not matched to a gene. In nucleotides, the CDR3 is TGTGCCAGCTCACTTGGGACAGCGTCGTTGAACACTGAAGCTTTCTTT. This codes for CASSLGTASLNTEAFF.

The chain uses TRBV14 and TRBJ2-7, with TRBD2 matching over 8 bases. CDR1 is SGHDN and CDR2 is FVKESK in the germline V gene. This CDR3 has 15 residues. Trimming took 1 base from V and 1 from J; bases not matched to a gene: 3. In nucleotides, the CDR3 is TGTGCCAGCAGCCAAGTGGCGGGAGGATCCTACGAGCAGTACGTC. This codes for CASSQVAGGSYEQYV.

This clone appeared a few times. The J gene is TRBJ1-1, the V gene TRBV12-3 or TRBV12-4; TRBD1 matches at 7 bases. The V segment lost 5 bases and the J segment 4 bases; nucleotides outside the gene matches: 1. The CDR3 length is 12 residues. Here the CDR3 reads CASSDRVTEAFF. CDR3 nucleotide sequence: TGTGCCAGCAGTGACAGGGTCACTGAAGCTTTCTTT.

The chain is built from TRBV3-1 (or the pseudogene TRBV3-2) and TRBJ2-1; D remains unclear. V lost 0 bases to trimming and J lost 10 bases, with 16 bases between them. The germline gives CDR1 LGHDT, CDR2 YNNKEL (reference sequence). The CDR3 runs to 15 residues. The CDR3 DNA is TGTGCCAGCAGCCAAGACCCAACCGAAGTACGGGAGCAGTTCTTC. Its protein product is CASSQDPTEVREQFF.

In this sample, this clone turned up once. The V and J genes are TRBV10-2 and TRBJ1-1; 8 positions agree with TRBD1. The length of the CDR3 is 15 residues. Losses at the gene ends were 3 bases for V and 4 bases for J; bases not matched to a gene: 7. Germline assignment: CDR1 WSHSY and CDR2 SAAADI. CDR3 DNA sequence: TGCGCCAGCAGTGACCAGGGGGCGCCTGGCACTGAAGCTTTCTTT. Amino acid sequence: CASSDQGAPGTEAFF.